This section outlines one TCR beta chain sequence together with its context. Authors' data handling: Amplifying reference gene primers gave estimates of nucleated cell counts. The method was immunoSEQ multiplex PCR; TCRdb's version includes in-frame clones alone and lacks a portion of them. V and J calls and clone size follow that table, whereas D and trimming were derived from the DNA. The sample holds under 140,000 clones, around 79% seen once. This sample was included in a study of blood T cell repertoires in COVID-19. Across the whole study: The United States, Italy and Spain supplied acute and convalescent COVID-19 samples. T cells, B-cell-depleted T cells, or PBMCs provided the cDNA or gDNA that served as material.

Per germline, CDR1 SGHDT and CDR2 YYEEEE. The CDR3 length is 15 residues. Trimming cost V 4 bases and J 2 bases; bases outside gene matches: 8. The origin of this receptor is a woman aged 80 or older with active or convalescent COVID-19. Sequences were obtained from peripheral blood. The gene calls are TRBV5-6 and TRBJ1-2; 7 positions match TRBD1. Here the CDR3 DNA reads TGTGCCAGCAGCGGTCCCGGGACAGCCAACTATGGCTACACCTTC. Amino acid sequence: CASSGPGTANYGYTF.